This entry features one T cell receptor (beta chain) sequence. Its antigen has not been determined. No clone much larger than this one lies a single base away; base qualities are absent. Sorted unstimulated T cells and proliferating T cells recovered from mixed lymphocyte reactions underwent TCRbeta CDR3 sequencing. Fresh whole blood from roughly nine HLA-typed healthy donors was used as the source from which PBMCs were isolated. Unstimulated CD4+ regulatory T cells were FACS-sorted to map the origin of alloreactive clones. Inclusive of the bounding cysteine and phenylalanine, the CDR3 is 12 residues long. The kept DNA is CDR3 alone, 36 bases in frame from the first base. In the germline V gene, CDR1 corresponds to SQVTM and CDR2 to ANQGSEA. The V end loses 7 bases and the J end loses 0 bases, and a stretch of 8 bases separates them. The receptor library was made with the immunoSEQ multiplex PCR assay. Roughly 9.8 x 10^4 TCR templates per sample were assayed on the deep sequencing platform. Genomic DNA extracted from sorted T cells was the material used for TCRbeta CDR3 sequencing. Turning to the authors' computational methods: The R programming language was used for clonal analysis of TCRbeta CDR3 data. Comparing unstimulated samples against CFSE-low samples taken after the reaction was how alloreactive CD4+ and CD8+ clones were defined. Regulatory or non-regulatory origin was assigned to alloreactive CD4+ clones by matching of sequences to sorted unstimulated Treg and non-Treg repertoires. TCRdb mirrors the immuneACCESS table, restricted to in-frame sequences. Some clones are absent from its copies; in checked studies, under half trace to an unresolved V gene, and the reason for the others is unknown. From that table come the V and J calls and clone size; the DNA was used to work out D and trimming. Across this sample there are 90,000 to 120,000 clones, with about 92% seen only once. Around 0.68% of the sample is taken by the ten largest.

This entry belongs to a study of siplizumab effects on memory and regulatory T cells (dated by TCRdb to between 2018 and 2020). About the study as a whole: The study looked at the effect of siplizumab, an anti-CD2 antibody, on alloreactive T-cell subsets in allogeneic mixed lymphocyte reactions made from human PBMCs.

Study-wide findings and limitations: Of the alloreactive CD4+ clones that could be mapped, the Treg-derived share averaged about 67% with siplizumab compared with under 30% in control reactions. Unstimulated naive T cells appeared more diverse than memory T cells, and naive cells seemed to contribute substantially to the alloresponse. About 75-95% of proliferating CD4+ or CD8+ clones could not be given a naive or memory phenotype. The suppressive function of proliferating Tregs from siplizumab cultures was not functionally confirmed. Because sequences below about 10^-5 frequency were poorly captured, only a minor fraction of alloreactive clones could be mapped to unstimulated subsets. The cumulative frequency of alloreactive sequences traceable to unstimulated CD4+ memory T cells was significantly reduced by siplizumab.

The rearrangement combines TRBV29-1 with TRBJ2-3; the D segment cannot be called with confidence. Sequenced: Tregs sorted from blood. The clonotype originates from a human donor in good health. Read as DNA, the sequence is TGCAGCGCCTCGGACAGCACAGATACGCAGTATTTT. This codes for CSASDSTDTQYF.